The 10 T cell receptor beta chains below all came from one sample that was sequenced in a study of cytomegalovirus exposure and HLA in healthy donors. The PCR was carried out with 60 Vbeta primers and 13 Jbeta primers. This table comes from immunoSEQ multiplex PCR, and its TCRdb copy is limited to in-frame clones, with some not included. The sample lists about 180,000 clones, around 77% occurring once. Source material: PBMCs. Receptors originate from a woman between 25 and 40 years old in good health and CMV-seronegative.

The rearrangement links TRBV2 to TRBJ1-6; the match to TRBD1 covers 7 bases. This CDR3 comprises 15 residues. CDR1 and CDR2 (germline): SNHLY, FYNNEI. Trimming took 3 bases from V and 7 from J; bases not matched to a gene: 6. For the CDR3, the DNA is TGTGCCAGCAGTGAGGTATCAGGGGGGAATTCACCCCTCCACTTT. Translating it yields CASSEVSGGNSPLHF. Filled out from reference TRBV2 and TRBJ1-6, the complete variable domain reads EPEVTQTPSHQVTQMGQEVILRCVPISNHLYFYWYRQILGQKVEFLVSFYNNEISEKSEIFDDQFSVERPDGSNFTLKIRSTKLEDSAMYFCASSEVSGGNSPLHFGNGTRLTVT.

The V call is TRBV21-1, the J call TRBJ2-7; the D call TRBD1 from the table was never checked on the DNA. TRBV21-1 is a documented pseudogene. The length of the CDR3 is 14 residues. This chain's CDR3 is CASFPPRPSYEQYF. The CDR3 DNA reads as TGTGCCAGCTTTCCCCCCAGGCCCTCCTACGAGCAGTACTTC.

CDR3: CASSLPVGETQYF. The CDR3, as DNA: TGTGCCAGCAGCTTGCCGGTTGGAGAGACCCAGTACTTC. The chain is built from TRBV5-6 and TRBJ2-5; no clear D gene. V was shortened by 1 base and J by 4 bases, with 8 bases between the two germline ends. Germline lookup yields CDR1 SGHDT and CDR2 YYEEEE. This CDR3 contains 13 residues.

V is TRBV14 and J is TRBJ2-7, with D unresolved. V shed 2 bases and J shed 5 bases, with 13 bases lying between them. This CDR3 has 14 amino acids. Germline CDR1 reads SGHDN; CDR2 reads FVKESK. This chain's CDR3 is CASSQPEQRDEQYF. Here the CDR3 DNA reads TGTGCCAGCAGCCAACCCGAGCAGCGTGACGAGCAGTACTTC.

This rearrangement joins TRBV6-1 to TRBJ1-3; 9 bases align to TRBD1. This CDR3 is 13 amino acids long. Germline V gene sequence: CDR1 MNHNS, CDR2 SASEGT. V gave up 8 bases and J gave up 4 bases; unmatched junction bases: 3. This CDR3 reads CASLGTGGNTIYF. The CDR3, as DNA: TGTGCCAGCTTGGGGACAGGGGGAAACACCATATATTTT.

The J gene is TRBJ2-1, the V gene TRBV9, with D unclear. Trimming left V 1 base short and J 5 bases short, with 13 bases between. The length of the CDR3 is 15 residues. CDR1 SGDLS and CDR2 YYNGEE come from the germline V gene. The CDR3 DNA follows: TGTGCCAGCAGCGTACTAGGCGGCGGAGACAATGAGCAGTTCTTC. Translating it yields CASSVLGGGDNEQFF.

This clone was detected once. The chain is built from TRBV19 and TRBJ1-1; possible D gene TRBD1, 5 bases. The V gene lost 7 bases and the J gene lost 0 bases, with 21 bases spanning the gap. This CDR3 is built from 17 residues. Germline loops: CDR1 LNHDA, CDR2 SQIVND (reference sequence). CDR3 in DNA: TGTGCCAGTACAGATGCGGTAAGGGGTGTCATGAACACTGAAGCTTTCTTT. Protein sequence: CASTDAVRGVMNTEAFF.

The chain combines TRBV19 with TRBJ2-5, with 7 bases matching TRBD1. From germline, CDR1 is LNHDA and CDR2 SQIVND (reference sequence). Trimming removed 3 bases from V and 2 bases from J; junction bases left unmatched: 6. The CDR3 is made up of 15 amino acids. The CDR3 loop reads CASSIGGRGQETQYF. The CDR3 DNA reads as TGTGCCAGTAGTATCGGCGGCAGGGGGCAAGAGACCCAGTACTTC.

The chain links TRBV30 to TRBJ1-4; D might be TRBD1 (6 bases). Germline-derived CDR1 and CDR2 are GTSNPN and SVGIG (reference sequence). This CDR3 is 12 amino acids long. Trimming took 6 bases from V and 7 from J, leaving 12 bases between them. The CDR3 region is CACGLGGEKLFF. The CDR3 region has the DNA TGTGCCTGTGGTCTAGGGGGTGAAAAACTGTTTTTT.

This chain links TRBV9 with TRBJ2-3; 7 nucleotides match TRBD2. This CDR3 has 15 amino acids. Germline assignment: CDR1 SGDLS and CDR2 YYNGEE. The V gene end was trimmed by 1 base and the J gene end by 3 bases; junction bases not matched to a gene: 5. The CDR3 nucleotides read TGTGCCAGCAGCGTATCGGCGGGGGAGACAGATACGCAGTATTTT. Translated: CASSVSAGETDTQYF.